Listed here are 2 T cell receptor beta chains from one sample, sequenced in a study of T-cell reconstitution after alpha-beta-depleted transplantation in children. As it was prepared, the TCRbeta library received unique molecular identifiers. In TCRdb, the PCR reads were re-called with MiXCR into one record per CDR3 protein. The repertoire includes a few hundred thousand distinct CDR3 sequences, around 15% of them detected once, and over 25% sits in the top ten. Here the sequenced sample was PBMCs, mostly from graft donor cells, taken 360 days after TCRalphabeta/CD19-depleted stem cell transplant. The receptors come from a boy in the first two years of life who had a stem cell transplant for Wiskott-Aldrich syndrome, so the T cells may come from the graft donor.

This clonotype was counted only a few times. This chain uses TRBV5-1 with TRBJ2-1; 7 bases align to TRBD2. V was clipped by 1 base and J by 5 bases; unmatched bases: 9. The CDR3 is 16 amino acids. Germline values: CDR1 SGHRS, CDR2 YFSETQ. The CDR3 nucleotides are TGCGCCAGCAGCTTGTTGGCGGGAGCCCAAAACAATGAGCAGTTCTTC. Its protein is CASSLLAGAQNNEQFF.

This clonotype was observed a few times. In DNA, the CDR3 is TGCAGCGTCCTCCCCAGGGGTAACGGGGCCAACGTCCTGACTTTC. Amino acids: CSVLPRGNGANVLTF. This chain connects TRBV29-1 to TRBJ2-6; TRBD1 might be the D (6 bases). The CDR3 spans 15 residues. Trimming removed 6 bases from V and 4 bases from J, with 16 bases in between. In germline, CDR1 is SQVTM, CDR2 ANQGSEA.